The 15 T cell receptor beta chains below come from one sample, sequenced in a study of blood T cells in healthy people across ages. For the second PCR, which ran for about 6 to 12 cycles, a sample-barcoded 5' primer and a J-beta primer mix were used. One entry per CDR3 protein results from TCRdb running MiXCR on the 5' RACE reads. The sample yields around 1.5 million distinct CDR3 sequences, 42% seen once. The specimen was blood. All receptors come from a woman aged 18-35 years in good health.

This rearrangement joins TRBV20-1 to TRBJ2-1, with 9 bases identical to TRBD2. J lost 1 base, V lost 0 bases, and 7 bases had no gene match. CDR3 length: 17 residues. Germline assignment: CDR1 DFQATT and CDR2 SNEGSKA (reference sequence). The CDR3 here is CSARDGVAGVSYNEQFF. The DNA of the CDR3 is TGCAGTGCTAGAGATGGGGTAGCGGGAGTTTCCTACAATGAGCAGTTCTTC.

The sample holds a few counts of this clonotype. The rearrangement links TRBV6-5 to TRBJ1-5; D perhaps matches TRBD1 (5 bases). Germline assignment: CDR1 MNHEY and CDR2 SVGAGI. V was shortened by 5 bases and J by 3 bases, with 14 bases between the two germline ends. This CDR3 comprises 15 residues. CDR3 in amino acids: CASSPDWGTNQPQHF. Here the CDR3 DNA reads TGTGCCAGCAGTCCCGATTGGGGCACCAATCAGCCCCAGCATTTT.

V gene TRBV20-1 combines with J gene TRBJ2-3, with 9 bases that match TRBD2. V trimming: 0 bases; J trimming: 2 bases; junction bases outside the gene matches: 6. Germline lookup yields CDR1 DFQATT and CDR2 SNEGSKA (reference sequence). There are 16 residues in the CDR3. CDR3 loop: CSARDVAGASTDTQYF. The CDR3 DNA follows: TGCAGTGCTAGAGATGTAGCGGGGGCCTCCACAGATACGCAGTATTTT.

The chain has TRBV29-1 and TRBJ1-1; D not resolved. This CDR3 has 13 residues. Per the germline V gene, CDR1 is SQVTM and CDR2 is ANQGSEA. The V gene lost 1 base and the J gene lost 5 bases, with 11 bases spanning the gap. This CDR3 reads CSVEVPLRTEAFF. The CDR3 DNA reads as TGCAGCGTTGAAGTCCCCCTGCGGACTGAAGCTTTCTTT.

This chain uses TRBV6-4 with TRBJ2-1; D is undetermined. TRBJ2-7 explains the end of the DNA better; the J call may be wrong. This CDR3 has 17 residues. Germline lookup yields CDR1 MRHNA and CDR2 SNTAGT. In DNA form, the CDR3 reads TGTGCCAGCAGTTTCAGTGGGCCCCTAAGCTCCTACAATGAGCAGTACTTC. Translating it yields CASSFSGPLSSYNEQYF.

The rearrangement links TRBV29-1 to TRBJ2-7; the match to TRBD1 covers 7 bases. Germline V gives CDR1 SQVTM, CDR2 ANQGSEA. This CDR3 comprises 13 residues. Trimming took 6 bases from V and 4 from J; bases not matched to a gene: 9. CDR3 residues: CSVNRDSNYEQYF. The CDR3 nucleotides read TGCAGCGTCAACCGGGACAGTAATTACGAGCAGTACTTC.

This clonotype was detected only a few times. V is TRBV5-4 and J is TRBJ2-1, with a possible D match to TRBD1 (6 bases). V was shortened by 4 bases and J by 1 base, with 15 bases between the two germline ends. Germline loops: CDR1 SGHNT, CDR2 YYREEE (reference sequence). The CDR3 is 16 amino acids. The CDR3 nucleotides read TGTGCCAGCAGCAATGCGGACAGCGTTTCCTACAATGAGCAGTTCTTC. As protein: CASSNADSVSYNEQFF.

The chain is built from TRBV20-1 and TRBJ2-5, with a tentative D call TRBD2 (6 bases). The germline V gene has CDR1 DFQATT and CDR2 SNEGSKA (reference sequence). CDR3 size: 15 residues. Trimming shortened V by 4 bases and J by 4 bases, and 19 bases separated the two germline ends. For the CDR3, the DNA is TGCAGTGCTAACTCACTCATTAGCGGAGGAGAGACCCAGTACTTC. Encoded protein: CSANSLISGGETQYF.

The chain is built from TRBV5-1 and TRBJ2-5, with TRBD2 identical over 7 bases. V was pared by 3 bases and J by 2 bases, with 7 bases of the junction left unmatched. CDR3 length equals 15 residues. CDR1 and CDR2 from the germline V gene are SGHRS and YFSETQ. The CDR3 is CASSSQTSAQETQYF. CDR3 nucleotide sequence: TGCGCCAGCAGCTCACAAACTAGCGCTCAAGAGACCCAGTACTTC.

This chain joins TRBV3-1 and TRBJ2-5; no definite D call. CDR1 is LGHDT and CDR2 is YNNKEL in the germline V gene (reference sequence). CDR3 size: 14 residues. Trimming removed 0 bases at V and 11 bases at J, with 16 bases between. The CDR3 DNA reads TGTGCCAGCAGCCAAGATGGGGAATACAATGAGCAGTACTTC. It specifies CASSQDGEYNEQYF.

The gene calls are TRBV7-9 and TRBJ1-2; possibly TRBD1 for D (6 bases). This CDR3 is built from 15 residues. Germline CDR1 SEHNR, CDR2 FQNEAQ (reference sequence). Trimming cost V 5 bases and J 6 bases, with 19 bases left between them. The CDR3 here is CASSGDRPSGNGYTF. CDR3 coding DNA: TGTGCCAGCAGCGGAGACAGGCCCTCGGGGAATGGCTACACCTTC.

The V and J genes are TRBV4-1 and TRBJ1-1; D is possibly TRBD1 (5 bases). Germline CDR1 and CDR2: MGHRA and YSYEKL. The germline V and J ends were trimmed by 0 bases and 11 bases, with 13 bases remaining between them. The CDR3 runs 13 residues. The CDR3 spells CASSQEGQGRAFF. CDR3 bases: TGCGCCAGCAGCCAAGAAGGGCAGGGCCGTGCTTTCTTT.

A note on this clonotype: One end of the junction fails to match germline, which may point to a read error. V is TRBV20-1 and J is TRBJ1-3; D not certain. The CDR3 spans 12 residues. The germline gives CDR1 DFQATT, CDR2 SNEGSKA (reference sequence). The CDR3 bases are TGCAGTGCTCCCTGGCCCGGAAACACCGTATATTTT. Translation gives CSAPWPGNTVYF.

V gene TRBV30 combines with J gene TRBJ2-5, with a tentative D call TRBD1 (5 bases). The J call may be incorrect, as the DNA end agrees better with TRBJ2-7. The germline V gene encodes CDR1 GTSNPN and CDR2 SVGIG (reference sequence). The CDR3 consists of 13 residues. The CDR3 nucleotides read TGTGCCTGGAGTAGCACAGGATACTACGAGCAGTACTTC. Protein: CAWSSTGYYEQYF.

The rearrangement links TRBV5-4 to TRBJ1-6, with a tentative D call TRBD1 (6 bases). V shed 4 bases and J shed 7 bases, with 15 bases lying between them. This CDR3 spans 15 amino acids. Germline V gene data show CDR1 as SGHNT and CDR2 as YYREEE (reference sequence). DNA for the CDR3: TGTGCCAGCAGCCCAGAGCCTACAGGGAATTCACCCCTCCACTTT. As protein: CASSPEPTGNSPLHF. The full variable domain, with the rest looked up from reference TRBV5-4 and TRBJ1-6, is ETGVTQSPTHLIKTRGQQVTLRCSSQSGHNTVSWYQQALGQGPQFIFQYYREEENGRGNFPPRFSGLQFPNYSSELNVNALELDDSALYLCASSPEPTGNSPLHFGNGTRLTVT.